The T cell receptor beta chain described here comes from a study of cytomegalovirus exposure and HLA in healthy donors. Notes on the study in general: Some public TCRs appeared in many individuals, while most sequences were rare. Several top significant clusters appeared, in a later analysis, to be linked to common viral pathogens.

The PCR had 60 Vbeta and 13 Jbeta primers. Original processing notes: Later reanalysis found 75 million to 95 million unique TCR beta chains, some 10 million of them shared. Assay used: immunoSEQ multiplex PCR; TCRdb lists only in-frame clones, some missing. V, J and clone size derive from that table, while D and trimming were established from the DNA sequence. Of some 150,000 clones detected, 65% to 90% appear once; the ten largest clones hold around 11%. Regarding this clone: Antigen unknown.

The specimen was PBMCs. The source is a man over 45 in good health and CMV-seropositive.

In DNA, the CDR3 is TGTGCCAGCAGCTTGAAAAAGAGGACAGGGATAAATCAGCCCCAGCATTTT. It translates to CASSLKKRTGINQPQHF. This chain uses TRBV5-6 with TRBJ1-5; TRBD1 agrees at 8 bases. This CDR3 is built from 17 residues. CDR1 and CDR2 from the germline V gene are SGHDT and YYEEEE. V lost 1 base and J lost 4; bases outside the gene matches: 10.